The sample holds a few counts of the clone carrying this T cell receptor beta chain. Its antigen is not known. The CDR3 has 15 amino acids. CDR1 MGHRA and CDR2 YSYEKL come from the germline V gene. V dropped 3 bases and J dropped 11; count of bases not matched to a gene: 11. Generated by immunoSEQ multiplex PCR, the TCRdb table keeps only in-frame clones and is missing some. Of about 110,000 clones listed, 80% to 95% are singletons. This sample was taken from a study of graft-versus-host responses after intestinal transplantation. Study-level information: Recipients underwent multivisceral, liver-intestinal, or isolated intestinal transplants. The whole recipient group had anti-thymocyte globulin induction followed by tacrolimus and steroids for roughly 3 years. General observations from the study: Peak GvH clone levels in circulation were associated with early post-transplant HvG declines.

Sequencing was performed on unstimulated CD8+ T cells sorted from spleen or lymph node cells, taken before intestinal transplant. The receptor's source is a human donor who received an intestinal transplant. The chain is built from TRBV4-1 and TRBJ1-4, with 8 bases fitting TRBD1. CDR3 amino acids: CASSHTDRGRKKLFF. In DNA form, the CDR3 reads TGCGCCAGCAGCCACACCGACAGGGGTAGGAAGAAACTGTTTTTT.